The clone carrying this T cell receptor beta chain was detected only a few times. The antigen is not known. This may stem from a read error, because a much larger clone lies one nucleotide away. Per germline, CDR1 SGHAT and CDR2 FQNNGV. This CDR3 has 16 residues. With 11 bases clipped from V and 9 bases from J, the junction kept 15 bases outside the gene matches. The data are from a study of tumor-infiltrating lymphocytes in primary liver carcinoma. Turning to the study itself: The cohort included men and women aged 30 to 69 years.

A primer matching the constant region was used to make TCR beta cDNA from approximately 520 ng of total RNA. Amplification in three nested multiplex PCR rounds with slightly modified ARM-PCR gave rise to TCR beta libraries. Rounds one and two of PCR, each of approximately 11 cycles, were primed with TRBV1-TRBV30 forward primers and a C-beta reverse primer. TCRdb re-called the multiplex PCR reads through MiXCR, storing one row per CDR3 protein. The table includes 310,000 or so distinct CDR3 sequences, almost 60% detected once. Overall study results and limits: Less overlap was seen in tumor-adjacent and tumor-blood pairs than in tumor region pairs.

Unsorted whole blood yielded blood RNA, and germline DNA was extracted as well. The sequenced sample was peripheral blood. J is TRBJ2-1 and V is TRBV11-2, with 14 bases fitting TRBD2. The TCR originated in a woman in her twenties or thirties with primary liver carcinoma and hepatitis B virus infection. CDR3 amino acids: CAGTHTQGLAGVEQFF. The CDR3 region has the DNA TGTGCCGGCACCCACACTCAGGGACTAGCGGGAGTTGAGCAGTTCTTC.